This T cell receptor (beta chain) emerged from a study of blood T cell repertoires in COVID-19. The repertoire was sequenced with immunoSEQ multiplex PCR; TCRdb's copy has only in-frame clones and lacks some. The data hold around 330,000 clones, with roughly nine tenths observed a single time. The CDR3 length is 13 residues. Per germline, CDR1 MRHNA and CDR2 SNTAGT. The V gene end was trimmed by 5 bases and the J gene end by 5 bases; junction bases not matched to a gene: 4. The clonotype originates from a man in his sixties who had recovered from COVID-19. This rearrangement joins TRBV6-4 to TRBJ1-2, with TRBD1 identical over 8 bases. The specimen sequenced was PBMCs or T cells enriched from blood (not recorded which). CDR3 DNA: TGTGCCAGCAGTCCCGACAGGGGTTATGGCTACACCTTC. It specifies CASSPDRGYGYTF.